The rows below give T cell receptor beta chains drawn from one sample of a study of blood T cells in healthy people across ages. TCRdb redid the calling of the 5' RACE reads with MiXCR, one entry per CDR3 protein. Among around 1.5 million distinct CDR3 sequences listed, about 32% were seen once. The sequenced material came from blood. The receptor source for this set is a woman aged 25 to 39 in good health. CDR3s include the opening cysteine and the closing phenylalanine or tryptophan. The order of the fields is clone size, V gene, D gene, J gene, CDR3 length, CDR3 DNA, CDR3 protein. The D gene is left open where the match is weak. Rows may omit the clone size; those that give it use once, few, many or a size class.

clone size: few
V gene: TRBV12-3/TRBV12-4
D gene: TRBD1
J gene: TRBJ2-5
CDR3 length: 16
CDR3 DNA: TGTGCCAGCAGTCCACCGGGACAGGGGGTTCTGGAGACCCAGTACTTC
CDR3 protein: CASSPPGQGVLETQYF

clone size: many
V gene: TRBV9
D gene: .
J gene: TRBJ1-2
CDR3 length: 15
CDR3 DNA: TGTGCCAGCAGCCCATCGGGGGGGACGCGGGATGGCTACACCTTC
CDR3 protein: CASSPSGGTRDGYTF

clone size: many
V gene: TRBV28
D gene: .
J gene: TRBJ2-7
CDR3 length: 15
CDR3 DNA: TGTGCCAGCATAGTAGCTGGCGGAGGCGCCTACGAGCAGTACTTC
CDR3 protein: CASIVAGGGAYEQYF

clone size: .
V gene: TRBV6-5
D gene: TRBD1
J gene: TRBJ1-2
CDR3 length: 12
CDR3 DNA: TGTGCCAGCAGTTGGGACAGGGTGGACTACACCTTC
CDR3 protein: CASSWDRVDYTF

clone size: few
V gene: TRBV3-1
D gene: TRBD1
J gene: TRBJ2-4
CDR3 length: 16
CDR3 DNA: TGTGCCAGCAGCCAAGAACTAGGAGACAGGGGTGGCATTCAGTACTTC
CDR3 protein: CASSQELGDRGGIQYF

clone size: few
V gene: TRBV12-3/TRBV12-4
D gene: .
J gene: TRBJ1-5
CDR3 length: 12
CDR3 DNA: TGTGCCAGCAGCTGGGCCCCACAGCCCCAGCATTTT
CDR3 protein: CASSWAPQPQHF

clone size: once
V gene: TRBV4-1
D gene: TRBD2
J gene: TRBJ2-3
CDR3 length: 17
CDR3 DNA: TGCGCCAGCAGCCAGACTAGCGGGAGAGCCGATACAGATACACAGTATTTT
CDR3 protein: CASSQTSGRADTDTQYF

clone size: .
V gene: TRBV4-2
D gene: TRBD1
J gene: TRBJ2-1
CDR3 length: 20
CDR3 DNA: TGTGCCAGCAGCCAAGAAGGGCCAGGGGGCTCCGGAAGCTCCTACAATGAGCAGTTCTTC
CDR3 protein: CASSQEGPGGSGSSYNEQFF

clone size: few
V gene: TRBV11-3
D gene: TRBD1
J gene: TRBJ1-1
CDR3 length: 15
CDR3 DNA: TGTGCCAGCAGCCGGGGGACAGGGTCTAACACTGAAGCTTTCTTT
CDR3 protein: CASSRGTGSNTEAFF

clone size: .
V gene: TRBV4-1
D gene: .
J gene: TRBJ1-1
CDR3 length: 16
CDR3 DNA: TGCGCCAGCAGCCAAGCTCTAGGGGAATTGAACACTGAAGCTTTCTTT
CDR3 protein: CASSQALGELNTEAFF